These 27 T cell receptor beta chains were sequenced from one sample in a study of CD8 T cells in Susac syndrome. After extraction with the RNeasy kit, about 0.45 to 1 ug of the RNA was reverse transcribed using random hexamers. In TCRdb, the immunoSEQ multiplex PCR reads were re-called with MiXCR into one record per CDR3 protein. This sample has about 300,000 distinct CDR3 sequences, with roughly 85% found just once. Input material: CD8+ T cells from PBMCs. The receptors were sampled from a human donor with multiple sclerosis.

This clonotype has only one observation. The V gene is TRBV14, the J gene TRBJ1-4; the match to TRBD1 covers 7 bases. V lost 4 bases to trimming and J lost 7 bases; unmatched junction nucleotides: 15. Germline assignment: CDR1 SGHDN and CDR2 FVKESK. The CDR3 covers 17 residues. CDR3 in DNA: TGTGCCAGCAGCCCCTACGGAGGAGGGAGACAGGGTGAAAAACTGTTTTTT. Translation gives CASSPYGGGRQGEKLFF.

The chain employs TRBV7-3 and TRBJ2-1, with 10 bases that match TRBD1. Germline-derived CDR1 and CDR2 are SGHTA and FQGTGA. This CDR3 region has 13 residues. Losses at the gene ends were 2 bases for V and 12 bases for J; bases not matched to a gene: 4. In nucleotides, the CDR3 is TGTGCCAGCAGCTTAGGGGACAGGGGAATGCAGTTCTTC. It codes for CASSLGDRGMQFF.

CDR3: CASSLSQGLAKNIQYF. CDR3 sequence (DNA): TGTGCCAGCAGCTTATCCCAGGGGCTGGCCAAAAACATTCAGTACTTC. J is TRBJ2-4 and V is TRBV7-9; tentatively, D is TRBD1 (6 bases). The germline V gene encodes CDR1 SEHNR and CDR2 FQNEAQ (reference sequence). The CDR3 contains 16 residues. With 2 bases removed from V and 1 base from J, the gap between germline ends came to 12 bases.

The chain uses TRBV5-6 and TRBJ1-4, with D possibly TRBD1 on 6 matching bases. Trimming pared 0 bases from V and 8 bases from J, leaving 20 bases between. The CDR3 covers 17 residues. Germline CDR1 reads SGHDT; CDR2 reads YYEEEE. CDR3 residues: CASSLGYNRAGGEKLFF. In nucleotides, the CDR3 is TGTGCCAGCAGCTTGGGGTACAACAGGGCCGGAGGCGAAAAACTGTTTTTT.

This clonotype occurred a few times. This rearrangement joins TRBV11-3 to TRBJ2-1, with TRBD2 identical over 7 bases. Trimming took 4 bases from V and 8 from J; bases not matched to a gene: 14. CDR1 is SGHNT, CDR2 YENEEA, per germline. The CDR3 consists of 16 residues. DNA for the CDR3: TGTGCCAGCAGCTCCCGATGGGGGGGTAGGGAACATGAGCAGTTCTTC. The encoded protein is CASSSRWGGREHEQFF.

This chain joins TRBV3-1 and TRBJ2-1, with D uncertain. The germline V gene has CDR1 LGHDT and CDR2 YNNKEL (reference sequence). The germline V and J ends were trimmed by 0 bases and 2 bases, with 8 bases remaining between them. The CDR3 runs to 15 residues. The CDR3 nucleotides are TGTGCCAGCAGCCAAGATCGGCCAACCTACAATGAGCAGTTCTTC. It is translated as CASSQDRPTYNEQFF.

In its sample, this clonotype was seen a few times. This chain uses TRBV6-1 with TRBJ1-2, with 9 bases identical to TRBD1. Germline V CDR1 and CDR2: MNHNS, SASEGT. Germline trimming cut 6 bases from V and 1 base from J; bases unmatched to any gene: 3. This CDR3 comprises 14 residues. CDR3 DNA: TGTGCCAGCAGCCCGGGACAGGGTAACTATGGCTACACCTTC. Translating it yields CASSPGQGNYGYTF.

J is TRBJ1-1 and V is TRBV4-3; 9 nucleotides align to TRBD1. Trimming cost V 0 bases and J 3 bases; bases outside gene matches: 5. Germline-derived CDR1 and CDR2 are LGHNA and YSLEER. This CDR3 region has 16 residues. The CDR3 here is CASSQDWDREHTEAFF. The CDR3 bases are TGCGCCAGCAGCCAAGATTGGGACAGGGAGCACACTGAAGCTTTCTTT.

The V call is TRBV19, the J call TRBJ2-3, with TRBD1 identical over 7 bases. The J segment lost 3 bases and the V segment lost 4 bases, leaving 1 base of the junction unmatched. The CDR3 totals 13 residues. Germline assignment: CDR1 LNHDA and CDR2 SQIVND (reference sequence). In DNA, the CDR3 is TGTGCCAGTAGTACCAGGGGGACAGATACGCAGTATTTT. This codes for CASSTRGTDTQYF.

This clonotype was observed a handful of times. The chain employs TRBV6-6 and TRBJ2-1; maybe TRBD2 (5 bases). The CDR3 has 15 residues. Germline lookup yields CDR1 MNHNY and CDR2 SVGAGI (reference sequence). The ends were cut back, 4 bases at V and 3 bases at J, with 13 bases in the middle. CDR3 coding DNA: TGTGCCAGCAGTTCCGGACGGACTTACTACAATGAGCAGTTCTTC. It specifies CASSSGRTYYNEQFF.

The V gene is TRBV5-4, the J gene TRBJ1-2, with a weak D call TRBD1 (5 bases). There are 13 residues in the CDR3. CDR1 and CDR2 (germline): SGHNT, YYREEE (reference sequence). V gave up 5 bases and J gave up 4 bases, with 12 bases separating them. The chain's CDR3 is CASRRDVFYGYTF. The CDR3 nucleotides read TGTGCCAGCAGGCGGGACGTCTTCTATGGCTACACCTTC.

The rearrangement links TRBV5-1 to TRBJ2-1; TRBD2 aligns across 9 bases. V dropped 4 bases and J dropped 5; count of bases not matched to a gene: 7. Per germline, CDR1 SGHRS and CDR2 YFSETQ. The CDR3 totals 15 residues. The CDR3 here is CASSPGTSRDNEQFF. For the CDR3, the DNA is TGCGCCAGCAGCCCCGGGACTAGCAGGGACAATGAGCAGTTCTTC. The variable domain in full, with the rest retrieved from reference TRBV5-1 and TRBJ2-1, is KAGVTQTPRYLIKTRGQQVTLSCSPISGHRSVSWYQQTPGQGLQFLFEYFSETQRNKGNFPGRFSGRQFSNSRSEMNVSTLELGDSALYLCASSPGTSRDNEQFFGPGTRLTVL.

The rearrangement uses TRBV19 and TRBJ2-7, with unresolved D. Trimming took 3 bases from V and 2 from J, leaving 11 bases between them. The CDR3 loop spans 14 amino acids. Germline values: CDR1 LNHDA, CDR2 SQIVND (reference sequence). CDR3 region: CASSMNPATYEQYF. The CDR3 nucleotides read TGTGCCAGTAGTATGAACCCCGCGACCTACGAGCAGTACTTC.

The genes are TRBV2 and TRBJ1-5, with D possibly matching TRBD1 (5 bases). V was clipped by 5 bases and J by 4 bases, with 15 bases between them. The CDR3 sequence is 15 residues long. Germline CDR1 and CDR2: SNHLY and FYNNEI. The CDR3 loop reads CASSLGRFSNQPQHF. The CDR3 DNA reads TGTGCCAGCAGTTTGGGACGGTTTAGTAATCAGCCCCAGCATTTT. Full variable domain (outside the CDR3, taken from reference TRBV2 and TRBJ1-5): EPEVTQTPSHQVTQMGQEVILRCVPISNHLYFYWYRQILGQKVEFLVSFYNNEISEKSEIFDDQFSVERPDGSNFTLKIRSTKLEDSAMYFCASSLGRFSNQPQHFGDGTRLSIL.

The chain's CDR3 is CASSQDDLRTGGTEKLFF. The CDR3 DNA reads TGTGCCAGCAGCCAAGACGATCTCCGGACAGGGGGCACCGAAAAACTGTTTTTT. The chain uses TRBV14 and TRBJ1-4; TRBD1 matches 11 bases. CDR1 SGHDN and CDR2 FVKESK come from the germline V gene. The CDR3 contains 18 residues. With 0 bases clipped from V and 8 bases from J, the junction kept 11 bases outside the gene matches.

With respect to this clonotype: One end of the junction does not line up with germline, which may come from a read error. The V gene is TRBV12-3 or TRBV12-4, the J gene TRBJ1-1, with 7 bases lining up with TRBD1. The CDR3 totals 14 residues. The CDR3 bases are TGTGCCAGCAGCTTCGACAGGGTGAACCCTGAAGCTTTCTTT. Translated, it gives CASSFDRVNPEAFF.

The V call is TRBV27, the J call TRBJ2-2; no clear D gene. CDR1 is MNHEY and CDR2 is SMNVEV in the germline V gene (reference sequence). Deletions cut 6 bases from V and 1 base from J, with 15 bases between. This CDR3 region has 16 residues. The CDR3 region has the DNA TGTGCCAGCAGCTTACTGGTATTCCTGAACACCGGGGAGCTGTTTTTT. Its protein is CASSLLVFLNTGELFF.

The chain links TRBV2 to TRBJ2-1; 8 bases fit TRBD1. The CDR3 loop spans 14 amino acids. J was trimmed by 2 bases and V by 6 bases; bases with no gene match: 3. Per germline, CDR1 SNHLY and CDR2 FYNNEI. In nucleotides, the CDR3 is TGTGCCAGCAGAACGGGACAGGCCTACAATGAGCAGTTCTTC. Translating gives CASRTGQAYNEQFF.

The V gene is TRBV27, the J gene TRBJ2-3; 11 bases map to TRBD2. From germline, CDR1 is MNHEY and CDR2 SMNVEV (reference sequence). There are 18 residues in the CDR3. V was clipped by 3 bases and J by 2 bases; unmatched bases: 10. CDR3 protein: CASSFGLPGLAVTDTQYF. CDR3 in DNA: TGTGCCAGCAGTTTCGGTCTTCCGGGACTAGCGGTCACAGATACGCAGTATTTT.

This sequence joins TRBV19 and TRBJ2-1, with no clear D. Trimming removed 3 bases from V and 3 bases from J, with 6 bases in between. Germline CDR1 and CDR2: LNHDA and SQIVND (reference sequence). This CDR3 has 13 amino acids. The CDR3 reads CASSMGNYNEQFF. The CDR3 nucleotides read TGTGCCAGTAGTATGGGTAACTACAATGAGCAGTTCTTC.

The chain's CDR3 is CASSFPGTRNNEQFF. CDR3 bases: TGCGCCAGCAGCTTCCCCGGGACTAGGAACAATGAGCAGTTCTTC. This chain links TRBV5-1 with TRBJ2-1; 8 bases are shared with TRBD2. Germline V gene sequence: CDR1 SGHRS, CDR2 YFSETQ. J lost 5 bases, V lost 2 bases, and 6 bases had no gene match. The CDR3 has 15 residues.

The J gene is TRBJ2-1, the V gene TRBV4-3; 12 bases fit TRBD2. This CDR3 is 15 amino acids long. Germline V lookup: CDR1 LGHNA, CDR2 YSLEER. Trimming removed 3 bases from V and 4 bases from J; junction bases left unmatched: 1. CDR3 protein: CASSHGLAGYNEQFF. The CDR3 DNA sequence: TGCGCCAGCAGCCACGGACTAGCGGGGTACAATGAGCAGTTCTTC.

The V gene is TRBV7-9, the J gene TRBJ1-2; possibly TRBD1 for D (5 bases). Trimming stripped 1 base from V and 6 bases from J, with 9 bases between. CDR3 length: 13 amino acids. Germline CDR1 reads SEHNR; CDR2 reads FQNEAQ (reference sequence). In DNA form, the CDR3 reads TGTGCCAGCAGCTTAGGGGTGGGGGATGGCTACACCTTC. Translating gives CASSLGVGDGYTF.

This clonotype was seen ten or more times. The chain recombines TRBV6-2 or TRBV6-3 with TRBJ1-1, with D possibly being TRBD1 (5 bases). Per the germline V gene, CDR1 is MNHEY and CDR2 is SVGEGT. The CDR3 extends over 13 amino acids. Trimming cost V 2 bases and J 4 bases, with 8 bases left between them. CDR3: CASSYGGITEAFF. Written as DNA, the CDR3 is TGTGCCAGCAGTTACGGGGGGATCACTGAAGCTTTCTTT.

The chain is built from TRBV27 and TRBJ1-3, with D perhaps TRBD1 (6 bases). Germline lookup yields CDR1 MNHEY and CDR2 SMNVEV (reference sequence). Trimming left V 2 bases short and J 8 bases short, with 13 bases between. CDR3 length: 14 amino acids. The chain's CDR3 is CASSLQGRRDTIYF. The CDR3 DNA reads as TGTGCCAGCAGTTTACAGGGGCGGAGAGACACCATATATTTT.

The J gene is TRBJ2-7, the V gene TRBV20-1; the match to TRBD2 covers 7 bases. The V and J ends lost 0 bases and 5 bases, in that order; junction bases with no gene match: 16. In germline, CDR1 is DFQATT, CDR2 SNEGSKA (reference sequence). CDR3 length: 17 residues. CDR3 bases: TGCAGTGCTAGAGATCGCTTAGCGGGCGCGGGAAGTAACGAGCAGTACTTC. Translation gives CSARDRLAGAGSNEQYF.

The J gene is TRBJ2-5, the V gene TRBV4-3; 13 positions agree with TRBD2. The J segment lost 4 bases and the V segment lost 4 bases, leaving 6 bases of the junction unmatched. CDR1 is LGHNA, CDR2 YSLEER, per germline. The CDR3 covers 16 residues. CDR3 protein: CASSPSGLAGVETQYF. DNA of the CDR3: TGCGCCAGCAGCCCCTCCGGACTAGCGGGAGTAGAGACCCAGTACTTC.